The 9 T cell receptor beta chains given below trace back to one sample, sequenced in a study of human T cells and chemical hapten exposure. Time point in this sample: patch test 3, about 24 weeks after DPC sensitization. Treatment: therapeutic diphenylcyclopropenone sensitization with weekly scalp DPC. Each CDR3 protein gets one entry after TCRdb re-called the RACE reads with MiXCR. Of under 200,000 distinct CDR3 sequences listed, about a quarter are singletons. Material: whole blood, obtained in connection with sensitization to the hapten diphenylcyclopropenone (DPC). Receptors originate from a young woman with alopecia areata. Some clones in this sample may be carry-over from other donors' samples.

This clonotype was detected many times. The V and J genes are TRBV20-1 and TRBJ2-3, with D possibly being TRBD1 (5 bases). CDR3 size: 11 residues. In germline, CDR1 is DFQATT, CDR2 SNEGSKA (reference sequence). V gave up 6 bases and J gave up 3 bases, with 7 bases separating them. As DNA, the CDR3 is TGCAGTGCCGACAGTACAGATACGCAGTATTTT. This gives the protein CSADSTDTQYF.

This clonotype turned up a few times. V usage is TRBV7-8 and J usage is TRBJ1-5; no definite D call. The CDR3 contains 15 residues. Germline CDR1 reads SGHVS; CDR2 reads FQNEAQ. V was pared by 1 base and J by 2 bases, with 9 bases between. The CDR3 nucleotides are TGTGCCAGCAGCTTAGGTGTAAGGGGCAATCAGCCCCAGCATTTT. This encodes CASSLGVRGNQPQHF. Full variable domain (rest looked up from reference TRBV7-8 and TRBJ1-5): GAGVSQSPRYKVAKRGQDVALRCDPISGHVSLFWYQQALGQGPEFLTYFQNEAQLDKSGLPSDRFFAERPEGSVSTLKIQRTQQEDSAVYLCASSLGVRGNQPQHFGDGTRLSIL.

The rearrangement links TRBV7-2 to TRBJ1-4; no reliable D call. Germline-derived CDR1 and CDR2 are SGHTA and FQGNSA. This CDR3 has 13 residues. V lost 3 bases and J lost 6, with 8 bases in between. CDR3 amino acids: CASSLVADEKLFF. The CDR3 DNA reads as TGTGCCAGCAGCTTGGTGGCCGATGAAAAACTGTTTTTT.

This sequence joins TRBV4-1 and TRBJ2-7; D is tentatively TRBD1 or TRBD2 (5 bases each). CDR3 length: 16 residues. Germline CDR1 and CDR2: MGHRA and YSYEKL. The V gene lost 0 bases and the J gene lost 0 bases, with 12 bases spanning the gap. CDR3 bases: TGCGCCAGCAGCCAAGACAGGGTGGGAGTCTCCTACGAGCAGTACTTC. Translation gives CASSQDRVGVSYEQYF.

This clonotype has a count of ten or more. The rearrangement uses TRBV4-3 and TRBJ2-6; maybe TRBD2 (5 bases). CDR1 and CDR2 from the germline V gene are LGHNA and YSLEER. CDR3 size: 16 residues. With 0 bases removed from V and 2 bases from J, the gap between germline ends came to 8 bases. DNA for the CDR3: TGCGCCAGCAGCCAAGATCCGGGAACTGGGGCCAACGTCCTGACTTTC. Its translation is CASSQDPGTGANVLTF.

This sequence joins TRBV21-1 and TRBJ2-3; TRBD1, the D gene given by the table, was not confirmed from the DNA. TRBV21-1 constitutes a pseudogene. CDR3 length: 14 amino acids. CDR3: CATRGRGLTDTQYF. CDR3 in DNA: TGTGCCACAAGGGGGCGGGGGCTCACAGATACGCAGTATTTT.

The chain carries TRBV6-6 and TRBJ1-2; D remains ambiguous. The CDR3 has 12 amino acids. V was pared by 8 bases and J by 0 bases, with 7 bases between. Germline lookup yields CDR1 MNHNY and CDR2 SVGAGI (reference sequence). The CDR3 nucleotides read TGTGCCAGCGCTTCTTCTAACTATGGCTACACCTTC. This encodes CASASSNYGYTF.

The chain has TRBV6-2 or TRBV6-3 and TRBJ2-1; the D gene could be TRBD1 or TRBD2 (8 bases each). Germline CDR1 reads MNHEY; CDR2 reads SVGEGT. This CDR3 has 19 residues. Trimming removed 6 bases at V and 7 bases at J, with 31 bases between. The CDR3 here is CASSPTGVKAGVKWNEQFF. In DNA, the CDR3 is TGTGCCAGCAGCCCGACAGGGGTAAAAGCGGGAGTAAAGTGGAATGAGCAGTTCTTC.

On this clonotype: The junction and the germline gene differ at one end; a read error may be behind it. This rearrangement joins TRBV27 to TRBJ1-1; D is perhaps TRBD1 (5 bases). Germline V lookup: CDR1 MNHEY, CDR2 SMNVEV (reference sequence). This CDR3 has 11 amino acids. CDR3 DNA: TGTACCAGCAACATGGGGGGGGAAGCTTTCTTT. Protein: CTSNMGGEAFF.